The clone carrying this TCR beta chain was counted a single time. This CDR3 comprises 13 residues. The V end was cut by 4 bases, the J end by 8 bases, with 17 bases between. Germline values: CDR1 SQVTM, CDR2 ANQGSEA. This entry belongs to a study of shared clonotypes between healthy human individuals. The repertoire was sequenced with immunoSEQ multiplex PCR; TCRdb's copy has only in-frame clones and lacks some. This sample carries approximately 1.5 million clones, about 98% of them seen once, and the ten largest clones take roughly 0.42%. The sequenced sample consisted of naive CD4+ T cells sorted from blood. Sample subset: CD45RA+ positively selected. The clonotype originates from a man in his thirties or forties in good health. J is TRBJ1-2 and V is TRBV29-1; D gene uncertain. The CDR3 region has the DNA TGCAGCGTTGCCAAAGGACTACTTGAGGGCTACACCTTC. This gives the protein CSVAKGLLEGYTF. The full variable domain, in which reference TRBV29-1 and TRBJ1-2 provide the parts outside the CDR3, is SAVISQKPSRDICQRGTSLTIQCQVDSQVTMMFWYRQQPGQSLTLIATANQGSEATYESGFVIDKFPISRPNLTFSTLTVSNMSPEDSSIYLCSVAKGLLEGYTFGSGTRLTVV.